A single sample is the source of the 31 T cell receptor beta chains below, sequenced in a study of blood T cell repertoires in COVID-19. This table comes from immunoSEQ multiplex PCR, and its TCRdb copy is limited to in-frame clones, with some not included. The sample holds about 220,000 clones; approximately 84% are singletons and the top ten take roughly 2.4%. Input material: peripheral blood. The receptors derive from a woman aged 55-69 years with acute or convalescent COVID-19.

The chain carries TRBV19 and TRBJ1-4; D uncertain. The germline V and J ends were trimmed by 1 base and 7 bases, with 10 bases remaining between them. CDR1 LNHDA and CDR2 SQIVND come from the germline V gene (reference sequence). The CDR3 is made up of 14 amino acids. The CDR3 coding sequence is TGTGCCAGTAGTATAGCGGGTTCGGGTGAAAAACTGTTTTTT. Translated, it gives CASSIAGSGEKLFF. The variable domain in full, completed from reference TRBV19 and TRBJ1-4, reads DGGITQSPKYLFRKEGQNVTLSCEQNLNHDAMYWYRQDPGQGLRLIYYSQIVNDFQKGDIAEGYSVSREKKESFPLTVTSAQKNPTAFYLCASSIAGSGEKLFFGSGTQLSVL.

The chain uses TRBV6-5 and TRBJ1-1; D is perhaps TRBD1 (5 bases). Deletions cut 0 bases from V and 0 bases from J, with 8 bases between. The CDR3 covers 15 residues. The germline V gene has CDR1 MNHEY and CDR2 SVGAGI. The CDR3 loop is CASSYSGTMNTEAFF. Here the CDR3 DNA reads TGTGCCAGCAGTTACTCGGGGACTATGAACACTGAAGCTTTCTTT.

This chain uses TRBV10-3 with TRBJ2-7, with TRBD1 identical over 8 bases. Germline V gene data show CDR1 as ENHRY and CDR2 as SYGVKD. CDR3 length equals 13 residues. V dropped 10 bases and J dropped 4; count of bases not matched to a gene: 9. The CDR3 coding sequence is TGTGCCACCCAACAGGGGGACCCATACGAGCAGTACTTC. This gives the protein CATQQGDPYEQYF.

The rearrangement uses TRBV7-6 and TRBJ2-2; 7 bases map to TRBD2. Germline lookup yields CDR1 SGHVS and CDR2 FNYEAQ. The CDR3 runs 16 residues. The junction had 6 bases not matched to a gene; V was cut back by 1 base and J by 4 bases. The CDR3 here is CASSLGGGWATGELFF. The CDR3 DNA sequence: TGTGCCAGCAGCTTAGGCGGGGGTTGGGCCACCGGGGAGCTGTTTTTT.

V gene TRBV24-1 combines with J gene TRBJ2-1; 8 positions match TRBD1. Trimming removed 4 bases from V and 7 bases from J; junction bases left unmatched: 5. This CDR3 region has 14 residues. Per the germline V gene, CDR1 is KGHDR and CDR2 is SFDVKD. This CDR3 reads CATSDPTGVNEQFF. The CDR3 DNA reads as TGTGCCACCAGTGACCCGACAGGGGTGAATGAGCAGTTCTTC.

The chain's CDR3 is CASSQDHLGRLVTETQYF. DNA of the CDR3: TGTGCCAGCAGCCAAGATCATTTGGGCCGACTAGTAACTGAGACCCAGTACTTC. V and J are TRBV3-1 (or the pseudogene TRBV3-2) and TRBJ2-5, with D perhaps matching TRBD2 (6 bases). The V and J ends lost 0 bases and 5 bases respectively, with 22 bases between them. From germline, CDR1 is LGHDT and CDR2 YNNKEL (reference sequence). This CDR3 has 18 amino acids.

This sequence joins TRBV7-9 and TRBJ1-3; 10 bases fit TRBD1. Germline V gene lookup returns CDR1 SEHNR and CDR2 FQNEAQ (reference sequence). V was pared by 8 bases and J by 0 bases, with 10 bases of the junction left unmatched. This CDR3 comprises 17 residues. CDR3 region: CASVTPGQGISGNTIYF. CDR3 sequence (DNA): TGTGCCAGCGTAACTCCGGGACAGGGGATCTCTGGAAACACCATATATTTT.

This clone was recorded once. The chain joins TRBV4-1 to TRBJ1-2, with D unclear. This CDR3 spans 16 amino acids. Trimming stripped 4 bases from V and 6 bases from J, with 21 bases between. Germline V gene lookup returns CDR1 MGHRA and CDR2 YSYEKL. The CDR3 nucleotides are TGCGCCAGCAGCCCCCGCGGCCGTCCGAGACGGAATGGCTACACCTTC. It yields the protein CASSPRGRPRRNGYTF.

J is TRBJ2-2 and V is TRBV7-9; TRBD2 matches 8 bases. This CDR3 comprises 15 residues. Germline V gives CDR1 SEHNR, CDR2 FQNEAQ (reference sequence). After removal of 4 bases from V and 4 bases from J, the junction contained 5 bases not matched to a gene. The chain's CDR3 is CASSYGAGVTGELFF. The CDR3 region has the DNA TGTGCCAGCAGCTATGGAGCGGGGGTCACCGGGGAGCTGTTTTTT. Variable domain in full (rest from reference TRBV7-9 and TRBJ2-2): DTGVSQNPRHKITKRGQNVTFRCDPISEHNRLYWYRQTLGQGPEFLTYFQNEAQLEKSRLLSDRFSAERPKGSFSTLEIQRTEQGDSAMYLCASSYGAGVTGELFFGEGSRLTVL.

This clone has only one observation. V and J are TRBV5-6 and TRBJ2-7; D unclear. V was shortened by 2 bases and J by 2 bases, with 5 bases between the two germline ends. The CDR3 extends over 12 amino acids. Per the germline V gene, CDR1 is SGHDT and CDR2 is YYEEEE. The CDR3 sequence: CASSFQTYEQYF. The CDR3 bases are TGTGCCAGCAGCTTTCAGACCTACGAGCAGTACTTC.

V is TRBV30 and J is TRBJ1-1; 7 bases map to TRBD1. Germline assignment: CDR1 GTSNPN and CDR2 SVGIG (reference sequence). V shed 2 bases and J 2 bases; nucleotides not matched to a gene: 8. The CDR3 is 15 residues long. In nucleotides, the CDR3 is TGTGCCTGGAGTCCAACGGGACAGTTTAACACTGAAGCTTTCTTT. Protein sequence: CAWSPTGQFNTEAFF.

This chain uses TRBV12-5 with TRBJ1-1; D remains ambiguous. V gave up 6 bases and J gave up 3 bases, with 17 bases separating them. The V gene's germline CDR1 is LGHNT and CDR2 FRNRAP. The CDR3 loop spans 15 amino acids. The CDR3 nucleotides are TGTGCTAGTGGATTCCCGGGAGCTAGGCACACTGAAGCTTTCTTT. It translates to CASGFPGARHTEAFF. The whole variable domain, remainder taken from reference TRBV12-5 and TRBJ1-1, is DARVTQTPRHKVTEMGQEVTMRCQPILGHNTVFWYRQTMMQGLELLAYFRNRAPLDDSGMPKDRFSAEMPDATLATLKIQPSEPRDSAVYFCASGFPGARHTEAFFGQGTRLTVV.

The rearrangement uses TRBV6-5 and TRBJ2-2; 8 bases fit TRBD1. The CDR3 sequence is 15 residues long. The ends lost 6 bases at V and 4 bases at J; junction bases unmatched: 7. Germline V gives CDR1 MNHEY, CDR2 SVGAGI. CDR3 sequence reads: CASSRQGTSTGELFF. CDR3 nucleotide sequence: TGTGCCAGCAGCCGACAGGGGACGAGCACCGGGGAGCTGTTTTTT.

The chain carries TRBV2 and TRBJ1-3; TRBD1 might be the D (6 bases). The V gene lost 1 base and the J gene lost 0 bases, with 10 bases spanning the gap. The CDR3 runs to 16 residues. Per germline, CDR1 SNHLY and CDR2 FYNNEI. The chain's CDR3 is CASSEGGGRSGNTIYF. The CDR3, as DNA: TGTGCCAGCAGTGAAGGCGGGGGCCGCTCTGGAAACACCATATATTTT.

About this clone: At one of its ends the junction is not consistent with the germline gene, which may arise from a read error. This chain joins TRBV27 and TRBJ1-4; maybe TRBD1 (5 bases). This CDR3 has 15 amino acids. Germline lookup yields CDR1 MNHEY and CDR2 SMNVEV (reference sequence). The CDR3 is CASSLLGGPNEKLFF. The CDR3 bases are TGTGCCAGCAGCTTATTGGGGGGACCTAATGAAAAACTGTTTTTT.

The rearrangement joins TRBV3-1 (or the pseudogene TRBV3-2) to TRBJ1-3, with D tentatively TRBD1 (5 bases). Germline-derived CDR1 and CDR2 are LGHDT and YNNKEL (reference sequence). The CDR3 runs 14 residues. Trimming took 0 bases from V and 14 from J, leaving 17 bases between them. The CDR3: CASSQDNRGDRVYF. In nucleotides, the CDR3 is TGTGCCAGCAGCCAAGATAATCGGGGGGACCGCGTATATTTT.

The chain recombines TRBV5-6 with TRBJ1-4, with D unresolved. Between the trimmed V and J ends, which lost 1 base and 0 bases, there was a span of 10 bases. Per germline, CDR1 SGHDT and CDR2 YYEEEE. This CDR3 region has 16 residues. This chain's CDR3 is CASSLLAAATNEKLFF. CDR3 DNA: TGTGCCAGCAGCTTGTTGGCCGCGGCAACTAATGAAAAACTGTTTTTT.

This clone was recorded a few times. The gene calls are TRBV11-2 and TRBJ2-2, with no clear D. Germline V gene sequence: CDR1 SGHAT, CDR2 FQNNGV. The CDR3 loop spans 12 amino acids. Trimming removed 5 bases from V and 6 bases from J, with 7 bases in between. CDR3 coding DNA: TGTGCCAGCAGCGAACTTCCCGGGGAGCTGTTTTTT. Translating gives CASSELPGELFF. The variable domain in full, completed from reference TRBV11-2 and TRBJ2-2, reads EAGVAQSPRYKIIEKRQSVAFWCNPISGHATLYWYQQILGQGPKLLIQFQNNGVVDDSQLPKDRFSAERLKGVDSTLKIQPAKLEDSAVYLCASSELPGELFFGEGSRLTVL.

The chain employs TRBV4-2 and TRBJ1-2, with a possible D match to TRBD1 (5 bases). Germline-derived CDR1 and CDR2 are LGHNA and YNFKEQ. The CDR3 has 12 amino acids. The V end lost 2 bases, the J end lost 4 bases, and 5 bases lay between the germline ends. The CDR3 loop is CASSQQGYGYTF. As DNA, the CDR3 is TGTGCCAGCAGCCAACAGGGCTATGGCTACACCTTC.

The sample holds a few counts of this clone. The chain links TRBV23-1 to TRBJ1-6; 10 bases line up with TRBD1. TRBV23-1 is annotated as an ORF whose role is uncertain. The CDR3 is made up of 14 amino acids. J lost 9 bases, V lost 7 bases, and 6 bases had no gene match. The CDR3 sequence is CASNPTGGCSPLHF. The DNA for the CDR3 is TGCGCCAGCAATCCGACAGGGGGCTGTTCACCCCTCCACTTT.

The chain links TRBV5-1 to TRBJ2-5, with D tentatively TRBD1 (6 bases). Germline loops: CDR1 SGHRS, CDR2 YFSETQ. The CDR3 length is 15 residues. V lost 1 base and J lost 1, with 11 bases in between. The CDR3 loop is CASSLQGHGQETQYF. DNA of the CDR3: TGCGCCAGCAGCTTGCAGGGACATGGCCAAGAGACCCAGTACTTC.

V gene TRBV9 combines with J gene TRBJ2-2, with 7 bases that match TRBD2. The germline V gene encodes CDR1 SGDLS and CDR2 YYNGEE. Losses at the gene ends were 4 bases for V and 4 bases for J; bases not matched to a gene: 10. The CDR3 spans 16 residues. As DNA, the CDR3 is TGTGCCAGCAGCCCCCAGCCGGGGGGTGGCACCGGGGAGCTGTTTTTT. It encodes CASSPQPGGGTGELFF.

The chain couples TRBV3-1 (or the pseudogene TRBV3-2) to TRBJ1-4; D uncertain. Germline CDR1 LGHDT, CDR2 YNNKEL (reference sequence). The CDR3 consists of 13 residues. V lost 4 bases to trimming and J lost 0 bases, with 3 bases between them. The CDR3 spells CASSLTTNEKLFF. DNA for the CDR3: TGTGCCAGCAGCCTTACAACTAATGAAAAACTGTTTTTT.

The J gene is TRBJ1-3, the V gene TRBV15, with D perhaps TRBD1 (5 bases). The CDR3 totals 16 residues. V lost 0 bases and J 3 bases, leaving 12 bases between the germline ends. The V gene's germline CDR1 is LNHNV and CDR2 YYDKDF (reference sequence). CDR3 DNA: TGTGCCACCAGCAGAGATCGTATCAGGGTTGGAAACACCATATATTTT. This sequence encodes CATSRDRIRVGNTIYF.

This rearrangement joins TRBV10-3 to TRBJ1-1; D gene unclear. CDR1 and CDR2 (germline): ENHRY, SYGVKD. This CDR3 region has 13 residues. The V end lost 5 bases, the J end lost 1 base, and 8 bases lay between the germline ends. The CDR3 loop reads CAISQAKNTEAFF. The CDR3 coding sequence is TGTGCCATCAGTCAGGCCAAGAACACTGAAGCTTTCTTT.

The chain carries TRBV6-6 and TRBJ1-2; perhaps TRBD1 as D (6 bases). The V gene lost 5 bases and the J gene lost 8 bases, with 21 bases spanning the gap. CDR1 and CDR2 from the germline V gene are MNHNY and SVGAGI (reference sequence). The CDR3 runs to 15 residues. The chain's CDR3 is CASSRTTQGMEGYTF. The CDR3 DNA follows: TGTGCCAGCAGTAGAACAACTCAGGGGATGGAGGGCTACACCTTC.

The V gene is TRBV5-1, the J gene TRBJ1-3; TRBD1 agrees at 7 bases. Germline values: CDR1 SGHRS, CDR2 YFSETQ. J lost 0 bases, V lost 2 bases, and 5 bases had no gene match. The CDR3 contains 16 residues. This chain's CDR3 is CASSLQGSDSGNTIYF. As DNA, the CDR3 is TGCGCCAGCAGCTTACAGGGGTCCGACTCTGGAAACACCATATATTTT.

CDR3 sequence: CASSQQVYRENVLTF. CDR3 in DNA: TGTGCCAGCAGTCAACAAGTCTACAGGGAAAACGTCCTGACTTTC. This chain links TRBV28 with TRBJ2-6, with D possibly TRBD1 on 6 matching bases. CDR1 is MDHEN and CDR2 is SYDVKM in the germline V gene. V shed 5 bases and J shed 10 bases, with 18 bases lying between them. This CDR3 has 15 residues. Together with reference TRBV28 and TRBJ2-6, the CDR3 gives the full variable domain: DVKVTQSSRYLVKRTGEKVFLECVQDMDHENMFWYRQDPGLGLRLIYFSYDVKMKEKGDIPEGYSVSREKKERFSLILESASTNQTSMYLCASSQQVYRENVLTFGAGSRLTVL.

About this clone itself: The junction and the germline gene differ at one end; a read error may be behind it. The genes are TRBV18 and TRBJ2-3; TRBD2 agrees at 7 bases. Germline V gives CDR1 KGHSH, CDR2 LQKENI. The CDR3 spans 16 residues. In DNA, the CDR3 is TGTGCCAGCTCACCACTTCGCGGGAGCCGCACGGATACGCAGTATTTT. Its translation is CASSPLRGSRTDTQYF.

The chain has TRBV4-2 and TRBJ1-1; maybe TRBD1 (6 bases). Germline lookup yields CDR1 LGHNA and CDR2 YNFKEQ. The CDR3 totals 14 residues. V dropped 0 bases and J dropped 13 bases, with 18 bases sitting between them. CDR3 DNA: TGTGCCAGCAGCCAAGAACAGGGACGCAAAAATGTTTTCTTT. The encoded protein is CASSQEQGRKNVFF.

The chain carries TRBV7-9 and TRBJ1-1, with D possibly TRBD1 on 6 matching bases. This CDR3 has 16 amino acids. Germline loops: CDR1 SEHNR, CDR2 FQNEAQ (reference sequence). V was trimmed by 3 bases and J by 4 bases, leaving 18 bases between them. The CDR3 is CASSLAGVLVATEAFF. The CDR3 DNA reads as TGTGCCAGCAGCTTGGCAGGGGTTTTGGTCGCCACTGAAGCTTTCTTT.